The 8 T cell receptor beta chains below were found in one sample sequenced in a study of cytomegalovirus exposure and HLA in healthy donors. PCR involved 60 Vbeta and 13 Jbeta primers. The repertoire was sequenced with immunoSEQ multiplex PCR; TCRdb's copy has only in-frame clones and lacks some. The sample carries nearly 95,000 clones, roughly 73% recorded once. Source material: PBMCs. These receptor sequences come from a woman aged 40-49 years in good health and CMV-seronegative.

The chain is built from TRBV7-2 and TRBJ2-3; a possible D gene is TRBD1 (5 bases). Germline CDR1 SGHTA, CDR2 FQGNSA. The length of the CDR3 is 21 residues. Trimming removed 0 bases at V and 1 base at J, with 26 bases between. For the CDR3, the DNA is TGTGCCAGCAGCTTAGCGGGGCCTCCGGCGGTTGGCCGTAGAGGCACAGATACGCAGTATTTT. Its translation: CASSLAGPPAVGRRGTDTQYF.

The chain has TRBV2 and TRBJ2-7; D gene unclear. V was clipped by 6 bases and J by 6 bases, with 15 bases between them. CDR1 is SNHLY, CDR2 FYNNEI, per germline. The length of the CDR3 is 13 residues. The CDR3 DNA follows: TGTGCCAGCAGGTCACGGGTGCCCACCGAGCAGTACTTC. It is translated as CASRSRVPTEQYF. The whole variable domain, remainder taken from reference TRBV2 and TRBJ2-7, is EPEVTQTPSHQVTQMGQEVILRCVPISNHLYFYWYRQILGQKVEFLVSFYNNEISEKSEIFDDQFSVERPDGSNFTLKIRSTKLEDSAMYFCASRSRVPTEQYFGPGTRLTVT.

This sequence joins TRBV12-5 and TRBJ2-5; D is possibly TRBD2 (5 bases). With 7 bases removed from V and 3 bases from J, the gap between germline ends came to 9 bases. Germline loops: CDR1 LGHNT, CDR2 FRNRAP. The CDR3 consists of 12 residues. CDR3 sequence (DNA): TGTGCTAGTGAAGGAGCGGAAGAGACCCAGTACTTC. Encoded protein: CASEGAEETQYF.

The chain combines TRBV10-1 with TRBJ2-3; 9 nucleotides line up with TRBD1. CDR1 and CDR2 (germline): WNHNN, SYGVQD (reference sequence). The V and J ends lost 7 bases and 0 bases, in that order; junction bases with no gene match: 8. CDR3 length: 16 amino acids. The CDR3 bases are TGCGCCAGCACCCACGAGGGACAGGGTAGCACAGATACGCAGTATTTT. Its protein is CASTHEGQGSTDTQYF.

The chain uses TRBV18 and TRBJ1-5; 7 bases map to TRBD1. The CDR3 spans 18 residues. V was clipped by 0 bases and J by 4 bases; unmatched bases: 12. The germline V gene has CDR1 KGHSH and CDR2 LQKENI. This CDR3 reads CASSPPRGGQPGNQPQHF. The DNA of the CDR3 is TGTGCCAGCTCACCACCGCGGGGGGGACAGCCGGGGAATCAGCCCCAGCATTTT. The whole variable domain, remainder taken from reference TRBV18 and TRBJ1-5, is NAGVMQNPRHLVRRRGQEARLRCSPMKGHSHVYWYRQLPEEGLKFMVYLQKENIIDESGMPKERFSAEFPKEGPSILRIQQVVRGDSAAYFCASSPPRGGQPGNQPQHFGDGTRLSIL.

This clone was counted only a few times. The CDR3, as DNA: TGTGCCAGCAGCTGGACTAGCTACAATGAGCAGTTCTTC. Protein: CASSWTSYNEQFF. The chain couples TRBV5-6 to TRBJ2-1; 7 bases line up with TRBD2. Trimming removed 3 bases from V and 3 bases from J; junction bases left unmatched: 0. The germline CDR1 and CDR2 sequences are SGHDT and YYEEEE. CDR3 length: 13 residues.

This clone has just a few counts. Other nucleotide sequences in the sample specify the same CDR3. The chain joins TRBV5-1 to TRBJ1-1; D is possibly TRBD1 (6 bases). The CDR3 runs to 13 residues. Germline CDR1 and CDR2: SGHRS and YFSETQ. V shed 2 bases and J shed 1 base, with 6 bases lying between them. The CDR3 sequence: CASSLQGNTEAFF. CDR3 sequence (DNA): TGCGCCAGCAGCTTACAGGGGAACACTGAAGCTTTCTTT.

The chain links TRBV15 to TRBJ1-5; D not resolved. This CDR3 comprises 14 residues. V shed 1 base and J shed 5 bases, with 9 bases lying between them. Germline assignment: CDR1 LNHNV and CDR2 YYDKDF (reference sequence). This CDR3 reads CATSRGGADQPQHF. The CDR3 nucleotides read TGTGCCACCAGCAGAGGGGGAGCCGATCAGCCCCAGCATTTT.